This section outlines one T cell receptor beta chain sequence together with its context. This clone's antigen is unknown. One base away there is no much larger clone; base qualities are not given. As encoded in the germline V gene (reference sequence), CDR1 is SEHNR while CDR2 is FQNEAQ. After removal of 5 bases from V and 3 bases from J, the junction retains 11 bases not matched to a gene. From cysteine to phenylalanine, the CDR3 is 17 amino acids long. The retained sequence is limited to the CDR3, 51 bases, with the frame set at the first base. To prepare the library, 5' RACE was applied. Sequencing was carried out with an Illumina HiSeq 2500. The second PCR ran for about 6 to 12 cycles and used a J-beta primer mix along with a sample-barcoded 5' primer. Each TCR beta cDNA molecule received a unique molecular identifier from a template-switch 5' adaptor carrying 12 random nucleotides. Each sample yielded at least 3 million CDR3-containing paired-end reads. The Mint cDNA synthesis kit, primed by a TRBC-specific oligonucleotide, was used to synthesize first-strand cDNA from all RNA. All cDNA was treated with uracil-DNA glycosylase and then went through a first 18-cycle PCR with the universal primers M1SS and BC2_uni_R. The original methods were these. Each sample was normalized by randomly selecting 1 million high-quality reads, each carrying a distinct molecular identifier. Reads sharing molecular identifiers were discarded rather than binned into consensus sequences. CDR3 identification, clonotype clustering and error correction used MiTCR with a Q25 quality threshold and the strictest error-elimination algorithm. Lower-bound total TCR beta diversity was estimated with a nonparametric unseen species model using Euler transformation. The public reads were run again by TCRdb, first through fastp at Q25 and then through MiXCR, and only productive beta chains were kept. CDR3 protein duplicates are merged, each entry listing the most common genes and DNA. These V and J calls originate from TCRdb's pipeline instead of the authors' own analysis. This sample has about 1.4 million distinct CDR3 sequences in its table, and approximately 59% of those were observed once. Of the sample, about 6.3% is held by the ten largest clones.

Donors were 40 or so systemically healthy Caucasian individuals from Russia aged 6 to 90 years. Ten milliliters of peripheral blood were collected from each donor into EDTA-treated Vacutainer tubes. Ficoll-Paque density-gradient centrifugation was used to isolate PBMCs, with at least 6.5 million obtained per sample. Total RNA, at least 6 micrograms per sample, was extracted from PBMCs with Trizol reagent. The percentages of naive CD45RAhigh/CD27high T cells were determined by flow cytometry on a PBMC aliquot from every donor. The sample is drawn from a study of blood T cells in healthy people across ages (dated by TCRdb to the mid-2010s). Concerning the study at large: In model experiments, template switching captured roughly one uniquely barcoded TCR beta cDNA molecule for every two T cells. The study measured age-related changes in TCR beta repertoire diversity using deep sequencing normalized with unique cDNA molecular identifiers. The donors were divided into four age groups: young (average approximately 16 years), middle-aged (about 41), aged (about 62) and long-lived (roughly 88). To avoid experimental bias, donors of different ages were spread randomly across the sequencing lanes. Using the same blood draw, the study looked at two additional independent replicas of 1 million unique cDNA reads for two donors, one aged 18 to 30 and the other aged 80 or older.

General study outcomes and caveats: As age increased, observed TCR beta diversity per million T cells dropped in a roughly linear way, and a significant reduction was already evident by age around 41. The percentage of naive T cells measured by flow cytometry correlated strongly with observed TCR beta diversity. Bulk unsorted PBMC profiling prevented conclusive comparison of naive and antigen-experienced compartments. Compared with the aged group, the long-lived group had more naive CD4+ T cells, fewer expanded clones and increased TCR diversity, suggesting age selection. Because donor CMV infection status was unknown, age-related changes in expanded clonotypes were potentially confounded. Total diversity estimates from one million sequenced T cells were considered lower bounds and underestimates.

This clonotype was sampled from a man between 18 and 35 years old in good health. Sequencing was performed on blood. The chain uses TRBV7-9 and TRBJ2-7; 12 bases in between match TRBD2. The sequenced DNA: TGTGCCAGCAGCACAACACTAGCGGGAGGTGGTGGCTACGAGCAGTACTTC. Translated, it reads CASSTTLAGGGGYEQYF.